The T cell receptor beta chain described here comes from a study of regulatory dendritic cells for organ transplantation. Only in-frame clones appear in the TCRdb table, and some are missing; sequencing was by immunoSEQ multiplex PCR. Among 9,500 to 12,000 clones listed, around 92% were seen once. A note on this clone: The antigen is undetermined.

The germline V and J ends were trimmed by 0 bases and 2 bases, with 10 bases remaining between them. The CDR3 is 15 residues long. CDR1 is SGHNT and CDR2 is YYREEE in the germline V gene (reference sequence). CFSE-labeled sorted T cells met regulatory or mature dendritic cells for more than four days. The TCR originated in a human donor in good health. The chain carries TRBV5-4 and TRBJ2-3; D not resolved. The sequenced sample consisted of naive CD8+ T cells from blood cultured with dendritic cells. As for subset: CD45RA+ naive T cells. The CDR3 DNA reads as TGTGCCAGCAGCTTGGGTGTCAGGAACACAGATACGCAGTATTTT. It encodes CASSLGVRNTDTQYF. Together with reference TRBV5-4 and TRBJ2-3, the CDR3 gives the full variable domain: ETGVTQSPTHLIKTRGQQVTLRCSSQSGHNTVSWYQQALGQGPQFIFQYYREEENGRGNFPPRFSGLQFPNYSSELNVNALELDDSALYLCASSLGVRNTDTQYFGPGTRLTVL.